One and the same sample provided the 3 T cell receptor beta chains below, sequenced in a study of T cell repertoires in cytomegalovirus infection. Their antigens remain unidentified. TCRdb recomputed calls from the reads with MiXCR, one row per CDR3 protein. The repertoire holds 300,000 to 400,000 distinct CDR3 sequences, with 20% to 25% as singletons. The sample was cultured PBMCs, taken from culture after CMV antigen stimulation. The receptor set was obtained from a human donor in good health (CMV status not recorded). Some clones in this sample may be carry-over from other donors' samples.

The V and J genes are TRBV27 and TRBJ1-1; maybe TRBD1 (5 bases). There are 14 residues in the CDR3. V lost 2 bases to trimming and J lost 4 bases, with 11 bases between them. Germline V gene sequence: CDR1 MNHEY, CDR2 SMNVEV (reference sequence). For the CDR3, the DNA is TGTGCCAGCAGTTTAGCAGGGCCGGGCACTGAAGCTTTCTTT. This sequence encodes CASSLAGPGTEAFF.

The CDR3 sequence is CASSLAPEQGVNGYTF. CDR3 nucleotide sequence: TGTGCCAGCAGCTTAGCACCTGAACAGGGGGTAAATGGCTACACCTTC. The chain employs TRBV7-2 and TRBJ1-2, with 8 bases matching TRBD1. With 0 bases clipped from V and 6 bases from J, the junction kept 9 bases outside the gene matches. The CDR3 is made up of 16 amino acids. Germline lookup yields CDR1 SGHTA and CDR2 FQGNSA.

This clonotype was recorded a few times. V is TRBV28 and J is TRBJ1-1, with D perhaps TRBD1 (6 bases). The germline V gene encodes CDR1 MDHEN and CDR2 SYDVKM. The germline V and J ends were trimmed by 0 bases and 8 bases, with 13 bases remaining between them. The CDR3 spans 14 residues. The chain's CDR3 is CASSLWPEGDEAFF. CDR3 bases: TGTGCCAGCAGTTTATGGCCGGAGGGGGACGAAGCTTTCTTT.